This T cell receptor beta chain was recorded in a study of cytomegalovirus exposure and HLA in healthy donors. Germline V lookup: CDR1 LGHNA, CDR2 YNFKEQ. This CDR3 is built from 16 residues. Losses at the gene ends were 7 bases for V and 2 bases for J; bases not matched to a gene: 10. 60 Vbeta and 13 Jbeta primers were used in PCR. Assay used: immunoSEQ multiplex PCR; TCRdb lists only in-frame clones, some missing. The sample includes more than 95,000 clones, around 82% of them seen just once. This receptor was taken from a woman under 30 in good health and CMV-seropositive. The V call is TRBV4-2, the J call TRBJ2-2; 7 bases are shared with TRBD2. Sequenced input: PBMCs. The CDR3 sequence: CASKYGGGDNTGELFF. The DNA for the CDR3 is TGTGCCAGCAAGTATGGGGGAGGGGATAACACCGGGGAGCTGTTTTTT.